A single sample gave rise to the 27 T cell receptor beta chains below, sequenced in a study of blood T cells in healthy people across ages. Alongside a J-beta primer mix, a sample-barcoded 5' primer served in a second PCR lasting roughly 7 to 12 cycles. TCRdb passed the 5' RACE reads through MiXCR, listing each CDR3 protein once. Among roughly 1,100,000 distinct CDR3 sequences, approximately 26% were seen once, and the ten largest hold less than 0.85%. These data also formed part of another study, on T cells of mothers and their children.

Material: blood. The receptors originated from a girl aged 2-15 years in good health.

The genes are TRBV20-1 and TRBJ2-1; a possible D gene is TRBD1 (6 bases). There are 15 residues in the CDR3. In germline, CDR1 is DFQATT, CDR2 SNEGSKA (reference sequence). The V end was cut by 3 bases, the J end by 0 bases, with 12 bases between. CDR3 in amino acids: CSASGTQTSYNEQFF. CDR3 DNA sequence: TGCAGTGCTAGTGGGACACAAACCTCCTACAATGAGCAGTTCTTC.

The J gene is TRBJ2-3, the V gene TRBV24-1, with D tentatively TRBD2 (5 bases). Germline V CDR1 and CDR2: KGHDR, SFDVKD. With 0 bases removed from V and 2 bases from J, the gap between germline ends came to 8 bases. The CDR3 spans 15 residues. CDR3 sequence: CATSDLTGNTDTQYF. DNA of the CDR3: TGTGCCACCAGTGATTTGACGGGAAACACAGATACGCAGTATTTT.

The chain links TRBV20-1 to TRBJ2-1, with unresolved D. CDR1 is DFQATT and CDR2 is SNEGSKA in the germline V gene (reference sequence). The CDR3 is 15 amino acids. The V end lost 0 bases, the J end lost 2 bases, and 11 bases lay between the germline ends. CDR3 residues: CSAREARAPYNEQFF. Written as DNA, the CDR3 is TGCAGTGCTAGAGAGGCTAGAGCTCCCTACAATGAGCAGTTCTTC.

This clonotype was recorded many times. The V gene is TRBV7-3, the J gene TRBJ2-1, with 14 bases identical to TRBD2. In germline, CDR1 is SGHTA, CDR2 FQGTGA. V lost 5 bases and J lost 8; bases outside the gene matches: 5. This CDR3 spans 15 amino acids. The CDR3 loop is CASSRTSGRFDEQFF. CDR3 sequence (DNA): TGTGCCAGCAGCCGGACTAGCGGGAGGTTCGATGAGCAGTTCTTC.

This clonotype came up a few times. V gene TRBV20-1 combines with J gene TRBJ2-3, with TRBD2 identical over 7 bases. The CDR3 has 15 residues. Germline V CDR1 and CDR2: DFQATT, SNEGSKA (reference sequence). V dropped 0 bases and J dropped 0; count of bases not matched to a gene: 3. DNA of the CDR3: TGCAGTGCTAGAGATCCGCGGGGGAGCACAGATACGCAGTATTTT. This codes for CSARDPRGSTDTQYF.

The sample holds a few counts of this clonotype. The chain employs TRBV12-3 or TRBV12-4 and TRBJ2-1, with D uncertain. V was cut by 1 base and J by 9 bases, with 10 bases left in between. The CDR3 spans 13 residues. The CDR3 is CASSLGPVGEQFF. CDR3 nucleotides: TGTGCCAGCAGTTTAGGGCCAGTGGGTGAGCAGTTCTTC.

This chain uses TRBV20-1 with TRBJ2-7; 12 nucleotides line up with TRBD2. The CDR3 is 16 amino acids. V lost 4 bases, J lost 4 bases, and 11 bases stayed unmatched. Germline CDR1 and CDR2: DFQATT and SNEGSKA (reference sequence). This CDR3 is CSAISELAGGGYEQYF. The DNA of the CDR3 is TGCAGTGCTATCTCCGAACTAGCGGGGGGTGGGTACGAGCAGTACTTC.

This clonotype was observed at least ten times. This chain uses TRBV27 with TRBJ2-1; D call uncertain. V was trimmed by 0 bases and J by 5 bases, leaving 2 bases between them. CDR3 length: 12 residues. Per the germline V gene, CDR1 is MNHEY and CDR2 is SMNVEV (reference sequence). DNA for the CDR3: TGTGCCAGCAGTTTATCGAACAATGAGCAGTTCTTC. This sequence encodes CASSLSNNEQFF.

This clonotype came up many times. The CDR3: CASSPRPNTEAFF. The CDR3 nucleotides are TGTGCCAGCAGCCCGCGACCGAACACTGAAGCTTTCTTT. The genes are TRBV5-6 and TRBJ1-1; no definite D call. The CDR3 sequence is 13 residues long. V lost 4 bases and J lost 1, with 8 bases in between. The germline CDR1 and CDR2 sequences are SGHDT and YYEEEE.

The sample holds a few counts of this clonotype. The rearrangement links TRBV4-1 to TRBJ2-2; 9 bases fit TRBD2. CDR3 length: 19 amino acids. Germline CDR1 is MGHRA and CDR2 is YSYEKL. V was pared by 1 base and J by 4 bases, with 13 bases of the junction left unmatched. CDR3 sequence reads: CASSQGGLAGKVVTGELFF. The CDR3 DNA is TGCGCCAGCAGCCAAGGTGGTCTAGCGGGAAAGGTTGTCACCGGGGAGCTGTTTTTT.

The sample holds one count of this clonotype. One junction end does not reproduce the germline sequence, and a read error may be involved. This chain links TRBV12-3 or TRBV12-4 with TRBJ1-3; no reliable D call. The CDR3 has 11 amino acids. CDR3 residues: CSINRENSIYF. The CDR3 nucleotides are TGCTCAATCAACCGCGAAAACTCCATATATTTT.

For the CDR3, the DNA is TGCGCCAGTAGCCCGGGACGGGACAGACGACTGACTCCCAAAGAGACCCAGTACTTC. Its translation: CASSPGRDRRLTPKETQYF. The chain recombines TRBV5-1 with TRBJ2-5; 7 bases agree with TRBD1. The CDR3 sequence is 19 residues long. V shed 8 bases, J shed 3 bases, and the junction held 25 bases outside the gene matches. Germline CDR1 is SGHRS and CDR2 is YFSETQ.

The V call is TRBV7-3, the J call TRBJ2-1; 10 bases agree with TRBD2. The CDR3 is 16 amino acids. V lost 5 bases to trimming and J lost 4 bases; unmatched junction nucleotides: 8. Germline V CDR1 and CDR2: SGHTA, FQGTGA. CDR3 nucleotides: TGTGCCAGCAGCATCTTAGCGGGAGGAGATTACAATGAGCAGTTCTTC. Translation: CASSILAGGDYNEQFF.

This sequence joins TRBV2 and TRBJ2-2; the match to TRBD1 covers 8 bases. CDR3 size: 15 residues. CDR1 and CDR2 (germline): SNHLY, FYNNEI. The V gene end was trimmed by 7 bases and the J gene end by 0 bases; junction bases not matched to a gene: 4. Here the CDR3 DNA reads TGTGCCAGCAAATGGGGACAGGCGAACACCGGGGAGCTGTTTTTT. Translated: CASKWGQANTGELFF. Full variable domain (missing parts from reference TRBV2 and TRBJ2-2): EPEVTQTPSHQVTQMGQEVILRCVPISNHLYFYWYRQILGQKVEFLVSFYNNEISEKSEIFDDQFSVERPDGSNFTLKIRSTKLEDSAMYFCASKWGQANTGELFFGEGSRLTVL.

The chain links TRBV5-1 to TRBJ2-7; 7 bases map to TRBD1. The germline CDR1 and CDR2 sequences are SGHRS and YFSETQ. V was clipped by 0 bases and J by 7 bases; unmatched bases: 7. The CDR3 runs to 14 residues. Here the CDR3 DNA reads TGCGCCAGCAGCTTGGGGGACAGCGTCCTTGAGCAGTACTTC. Amino acids: CASSLGDSVLEQYF.

This clonotype was detected only a few times. This chain connects TRBV15 to TRBJ2-5; 11 bases match TRBD2. Germline V CDR1 and CDR2: LNHNV, YYDKDF (reference sequence). Trimming took 3 bases from V and 2 from J; bases not matched to a gene: 5. The CDR3 consists of 16 residues. The CDR3 nucleotides read TGTGCCACCAGCAGCGGGACTAGCGGCGCTCAAGAGACCCAGTACTTC. Protein product: CATSSGTSGAQETQYF. Drawing the rest from reference TRBV15 and TRBJ2-5, the complete variable domain is DAMVIQNPRYQVTQFGKPVTLSCSQTLNHNVMYWYQQKSSQAPKLLFHYYDKDFNNEADTPDNFQSRRPNTSFCFLDIRSPGLGDTAMYLCATSSGTSGAQETQYFGPGTRLLVL.

The chain carries TRBV9 and TRBJ2-7; 7 bases fit TRBD2. The V segment lost 0 bases and the J segment 4 bases; nucleotides outside the gene matches: 4. Germline V gene lookup returns CDR1 SGDLS and CDR2 YYNGEE. The CDR3 is 14 residues long. CDR3 sequence (DNA): TGTGCCAGCAGCGTAGGGAGGGAGGGTTACGAGCAGTACTTC. This codes for CASSVGREGYEQYF.

V gene TRBV12-3 or TRBV12-4 combines with J gene TRBJ2-1, with D possibly matching TRBD2 (6 bases). The CDR3 spans 16 residues. With 2 bases removed from V and 4 bases from J, the gap between germline ends came to 15 bases. CDR3 DNA sequence: TGTGCCAGCAGTTTACCTCCGGGAGAACCTTACAATGAGCAGTTCTTC. Protein product: CASSLPPGEPYNEQFF.

V is TRBV18 and J is TRBJ2-5; maybe TRBD1 (6 bases). The J call is in doubt because the DNA end fits TRBJ2-1 better. This CDR3 has 14 amino acids. Germline V gene sequence: CDR1 KGHSH, CDR2 LQKENI. CDR3 DNA: TGTGCCAGCTCACCGGACAGAAGTAGCAATGAGCAGTTCTTC. Residues: CASSPDRSSNEQFF.

This clonotype appeared a few times. V and J are TRBV5-1 and TRBJ2-5, with 11 bases lining up with TRBD2. CDR3 length: 14 amino acids. Germline lookup yields CDR1 SGHRS and CDR2 YFSETQ. Trimming at V came to 7 bases and at J to 1 base, leaving 3 bases not matched to a gene. CDR3: CASRTSGSQETQYF. In DNA, the CDR3 is TGCGCCAGCCGAACTAGCGGGAGCCAAGAGACCCAGTACTTC. The complete variable domain, with remaining parts taken from reference TRBV5-1 and TRBJ2-5, reads KAGVTQTPRYLIKTRGQQVTLSCSPISGHRSVSWYQQTPGQGLQFLFEYFSETQRNKGNFPGRFSGRQFSNSRSEMNVSTLELGDSALYLCASRTSGSQETQYFGPGTRLLVL.

V gene TRBV14 combines with J gene TRBJ2-1, with D tentatively TRBD1 (6 bases). This CDR3 has 14 amino acids. Trimming took off 4 bases at V and 9 bases at J, with 16 bases between the two ends. From germline, CDR1 is SGHDN and CDR2 FVKESK. The CDR3 coding sequence is TGTGCCAGCAGCCGGGACACCAACTTCATTGAGCAGTTCTTC. It is translated as CASSRDTNFIEQFF.

The chain is built from TRBV3-1 and TRBJ2-1, with TRBD2 matching over 14 bases. CDR1 is LGHDT, CDR2 YNNKEL, per germline (reference sequence). The V segment lost 2 bases and the J segment 11 bases; nucleotides outside the gene matches: 8. CDR3 size: 16 residues. CDR3 sequence reads: CASSQLGGLAGGKQFF. CDR3 DNA: TGTGCCAGCAGCCAATTGGGTGGACTAGCGGGGGGCAAGCAGTTCTTC.

This clonotype was seen a handful of times. The chain links TRBV11-2 to TRBJ1-2; possibly TRBD1 for D (5 bases). The V end lost 7 bases, the J end lost 7 bases, and 16 bases lay between the germline ends. The CDR3 covers 13 residues. Germline V lookup: CDR1 SGHAT, CDR2 FQNNGV. Written as DNA, the CDR3 is TGTGCCAGCACCCCTGGTGGGGACGGTGGCTACACCTTC. Encoded protein: CASTPGGDGGYTF.

The chain carries TRBV27 and TRBJ2-1; no definite D call. The J call is doubtful: the DNA matches TRBJ2-7 better. There are 14 residues in the CDR3. Germline V gives CDR1 MNHEY, CDR2 SMNVEV (reference sequence). The CDR3 coding sequence is TGTGCCAGCAGTTTCGGTGGACCCTCCTACGAGCAGTACTTC. Protein sequence: CASSFGGPSYEQYF.

This clonotype came up a few times. The J gene is TRBJ1-2, the V gene TRBV12-3 or TRBV12-4; the D gene is possibly TRBD1 (6 bases). The CDR3 spans 15 residues. V was cut by 5 bases and J by 0 bases, with 13 bases left in between. For the CDR3, the DNA is TGTGCCAGCAGTCGTTCAGGGGCGACTAACTATGGCTACACCTTC. It codes for CASSRSGATNYGYTF.

The J gene is TRBJ2-2, the V gene TRBV4-2; perhaps TRBD2 as D (7 bases). The CDR3 is 16 residues long. Germline V lookup: CDR1 LGHNA, CDR2 YNFKEQ. Between the trimmed V and J ends, which lost 4 bases and 7 bases, there was a span of 19 bases. CDR3 loop: CASSPTSGEGVGELFF. In nucleotides, the CDR3 is TGTGCCAGCAGCCCGACGAGCGGGGAGGGGGTCGGGGAGCTGTTTTTT.

V is TRBV29-1 and J is TRBJ1-1; D may be TRBD1 (5 bases). The germline CDR1 and CDR2 sequences are SQVTM and ANQGSEA. This CDR3 has 13 residues. V gave up 6 bases and J gave up 1 base, with 12 bases separating them. The CDR3 DNA sequence: TGCAGCGTCGAACAGGCTAAGAACACTGAAGCTTTCTTT. Translation gives CSVEQAKNTEAFF.